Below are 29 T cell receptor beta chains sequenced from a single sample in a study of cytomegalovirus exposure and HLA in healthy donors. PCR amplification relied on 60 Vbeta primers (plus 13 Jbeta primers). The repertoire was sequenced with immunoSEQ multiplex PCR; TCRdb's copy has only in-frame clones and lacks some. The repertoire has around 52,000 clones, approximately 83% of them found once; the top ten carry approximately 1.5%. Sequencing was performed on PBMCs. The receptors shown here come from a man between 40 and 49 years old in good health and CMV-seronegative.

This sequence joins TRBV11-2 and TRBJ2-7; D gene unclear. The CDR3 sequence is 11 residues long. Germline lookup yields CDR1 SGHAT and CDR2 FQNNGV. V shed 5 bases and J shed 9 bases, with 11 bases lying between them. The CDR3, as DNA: TGTGCCAGCAGCCCCAAGGCAGGGCAGTACTTC. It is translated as CASSPKAGQYF.

The CDR3 reads CSVDLDTVTDTQYF. The CDR3 coding sequence is TGCAGCGTTGACCTTGACACCGTCACAGATACGCAGTATTTT. This rearrangement joins TRBV29-1 to TRBJ2-3; D is unresolved. The V end lost 3 bases, the J end lost 2 bases, and 12 bases lay between the germline ends. CDR1 is SQVTM, CDR2 ANQGSEA, per germline. CDR3 length: 14 residues.

The CDR3 DNA reads TGTGCCAGCAGTACACAGGCGGGGACCTACGAGCAGTACGTC. Its protein product is CASSTQAGTYEQYV. This chain links TRBV28 with TRBJ2-7; TRBD2 might be the D (6 bases). With 5 bases removed from V and 2 bases from J, the gap between germline ends came to 13 bases. CDR3 size: 14 residues. Per the germline V gene, CDR1 is MDHEN and CDR2 is SYDVKM.

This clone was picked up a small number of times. Here the CDR3 DNA reads TGTGCCAGCAGGGCCACCGGGACAGGGGTTCGGCCCCAGCATTTT. It codes for CASRATGTGVRPQHF. The J gene is TRBJ1-5, the V gene TRBV28, with 10 bases identical to TRBD1. CDR3 length: 15 residues. CDR1 is MDHEN and CDR2 is SYDVKM in the germline V gene. The trim removed 6 bases at V and 9 bases at J, leaving 11 bases unmatched.

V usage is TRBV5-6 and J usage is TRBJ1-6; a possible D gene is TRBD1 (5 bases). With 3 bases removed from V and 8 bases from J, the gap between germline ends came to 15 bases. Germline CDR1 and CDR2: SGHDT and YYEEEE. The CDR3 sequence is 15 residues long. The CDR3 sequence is CASSWRRGGDSPLHF. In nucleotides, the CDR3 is TGTGCCAGCAGCTGGAGAAGGGGTGGAGATTCACCCCTCCACTTT.

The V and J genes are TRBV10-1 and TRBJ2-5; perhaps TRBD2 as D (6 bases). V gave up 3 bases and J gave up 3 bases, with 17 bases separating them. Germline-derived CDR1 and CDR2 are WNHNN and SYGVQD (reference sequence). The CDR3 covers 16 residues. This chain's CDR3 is CASSDLGLPTKETQYF. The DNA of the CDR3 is TGCGCCAGCAGTGACTTGGGACTCCCAACAAAAGAGACCCAGTACTTC.

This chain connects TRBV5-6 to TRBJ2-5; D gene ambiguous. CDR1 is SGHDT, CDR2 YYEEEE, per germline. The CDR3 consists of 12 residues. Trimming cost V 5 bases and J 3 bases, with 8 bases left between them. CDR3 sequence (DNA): TGTGCCAGCAGGATACTTGAAGAGACCCAGTACTTC. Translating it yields CASRILEETQYF.

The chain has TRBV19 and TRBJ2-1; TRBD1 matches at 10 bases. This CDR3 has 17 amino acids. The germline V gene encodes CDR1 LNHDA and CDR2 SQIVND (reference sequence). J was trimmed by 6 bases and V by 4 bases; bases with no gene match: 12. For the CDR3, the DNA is TGTGCCAGTAGTAGCACCCGGGACAGGGGAGGTTTCAATGAGCAGTTCTTC. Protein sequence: CASSSTRDRGGFNEQFF.

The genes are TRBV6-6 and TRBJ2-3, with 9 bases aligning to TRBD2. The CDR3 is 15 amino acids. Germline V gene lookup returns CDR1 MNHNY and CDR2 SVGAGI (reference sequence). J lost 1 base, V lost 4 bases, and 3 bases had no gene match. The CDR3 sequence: CASSLRTSGTDTQYF. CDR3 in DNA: TGTGCCAGCAGTTTAAGGACTAGCGGCACAGATACGCAGTATTTT.

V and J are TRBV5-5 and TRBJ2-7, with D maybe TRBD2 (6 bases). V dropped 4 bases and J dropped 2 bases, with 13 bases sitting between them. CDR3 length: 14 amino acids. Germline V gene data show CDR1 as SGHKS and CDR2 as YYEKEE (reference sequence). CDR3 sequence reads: CASSPEGRTYEQYV. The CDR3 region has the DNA TGTGCCAGCAGCCCCGAGGGGAGGACCTACGAGCAGTACGTC.

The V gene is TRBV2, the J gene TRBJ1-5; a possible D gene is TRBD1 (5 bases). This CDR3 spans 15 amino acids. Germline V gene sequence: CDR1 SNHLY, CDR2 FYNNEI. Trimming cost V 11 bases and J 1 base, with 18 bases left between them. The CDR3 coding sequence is TGTGCCGCCCCGAGCGGGGGGGTCAGCAATCAGCCCCAGCATTTT. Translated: CAAPSGGVSNQPQHF. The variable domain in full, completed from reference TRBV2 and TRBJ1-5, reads EPEVTQTPSHQVTQMGQEVILRCVPISNHLYFYWYRQILGQKVEFLVSFYNNEISEKSEIFDDQFSVERPDGSNFTLKIRSTKLEDSAMYFCAAPSGGVSNQPQHFGDGTRLSIL.

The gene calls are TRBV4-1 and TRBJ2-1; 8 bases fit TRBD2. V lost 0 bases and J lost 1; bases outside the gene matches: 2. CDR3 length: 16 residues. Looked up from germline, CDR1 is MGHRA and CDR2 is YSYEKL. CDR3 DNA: TGCGCCAGCAGCCAAGACGGGGGGGCGTCCTACAATGAGCAGTTCTTC. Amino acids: CASSQDGGASYNEQFF.

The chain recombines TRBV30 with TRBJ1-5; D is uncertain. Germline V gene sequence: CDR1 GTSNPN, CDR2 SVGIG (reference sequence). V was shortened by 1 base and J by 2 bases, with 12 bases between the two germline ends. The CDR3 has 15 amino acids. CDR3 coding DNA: TGTGCCTGGAGTGCGTCGCGCCGGGGCAATCAGCCCCAGCATTTT. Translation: CAWSASRRGNQPQHF.

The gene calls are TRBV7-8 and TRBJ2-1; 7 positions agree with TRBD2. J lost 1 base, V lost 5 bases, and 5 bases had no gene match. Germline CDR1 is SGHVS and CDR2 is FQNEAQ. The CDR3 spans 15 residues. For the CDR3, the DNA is TGTGCCAGCAGCCTCTCTAGCGGATCCTACAATGAGCAGTTCTTC. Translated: CASSLSSGSYNEQFF.

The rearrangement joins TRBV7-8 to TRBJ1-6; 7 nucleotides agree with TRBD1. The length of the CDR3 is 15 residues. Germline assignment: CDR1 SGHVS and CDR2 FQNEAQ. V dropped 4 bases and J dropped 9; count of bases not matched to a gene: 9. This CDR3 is CASSSFQGVGSPLHF. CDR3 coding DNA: TGTGCCAGCAGCTCCTTTCAGGGGGTTGGTTCACCCCTCCACTTT.

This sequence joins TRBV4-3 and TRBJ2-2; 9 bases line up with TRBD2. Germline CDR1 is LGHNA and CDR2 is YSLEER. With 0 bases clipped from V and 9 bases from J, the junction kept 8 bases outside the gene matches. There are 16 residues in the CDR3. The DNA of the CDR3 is TGCGCCAGCAGCCAAGATTCGACTAGCGGTCTCCGGGAGCTGTTTTTT. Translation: CASSQDSTSGLRELFF.

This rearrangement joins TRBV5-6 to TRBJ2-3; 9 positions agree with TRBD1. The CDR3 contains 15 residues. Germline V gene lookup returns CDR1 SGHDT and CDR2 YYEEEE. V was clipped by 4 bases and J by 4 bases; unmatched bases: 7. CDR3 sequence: CASSLGTGKSDTQYF. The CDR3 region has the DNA TGTGCCAGCAGCCTCGGGACAGGGAAATCAGATACGCAGTATTTT.

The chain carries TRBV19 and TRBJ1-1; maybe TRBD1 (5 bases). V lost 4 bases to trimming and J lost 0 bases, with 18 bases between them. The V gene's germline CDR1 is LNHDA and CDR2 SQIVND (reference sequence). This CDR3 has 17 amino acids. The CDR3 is CASSTDRDSDLNTEAFF. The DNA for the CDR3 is TGTGCCAGTAGTACTGACAGAGACTCCGACTTGAACACTGAAGCTTTCTTT.

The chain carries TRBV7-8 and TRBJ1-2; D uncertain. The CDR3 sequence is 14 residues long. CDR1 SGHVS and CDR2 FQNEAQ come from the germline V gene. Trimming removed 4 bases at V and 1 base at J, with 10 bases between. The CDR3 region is CASSSRLSNYGYTF. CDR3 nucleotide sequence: TGTGCCAGCAGCTCCCGTCTTAGTAACTATGGCTACACCTTC.

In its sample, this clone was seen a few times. The CDR3 nucleotides are TGCGCCAGCAGCCAAGATCAAGGGCAGGGGTACGAGCAGTACTTC. Translating it yields CASSQDQGQGYEQYF. This chain links TRBV4-3 with TRBJ2-7, with a weak D call TRBD1 (6 bases). Germline V gene sequence: CDR1 LGHNA, CDR2 YSLEER. The CDR3 totals 15 residues. Trimming removed 0 bases from V and 4 bases from J, with 13 bases in between.

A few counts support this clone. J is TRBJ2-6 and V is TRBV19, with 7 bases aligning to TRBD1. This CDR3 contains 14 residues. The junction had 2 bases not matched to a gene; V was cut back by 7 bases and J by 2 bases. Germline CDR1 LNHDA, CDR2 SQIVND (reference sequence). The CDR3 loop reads CASIQGAGANVLTF. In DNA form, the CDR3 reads TGTGCCAGTATCCAGGGGGCTGGGGCCAACGTCCTGACTTTC.

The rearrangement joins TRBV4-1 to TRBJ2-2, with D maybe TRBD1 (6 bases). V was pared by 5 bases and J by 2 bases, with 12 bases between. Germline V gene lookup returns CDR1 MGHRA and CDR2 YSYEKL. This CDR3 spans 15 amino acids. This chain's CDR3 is CASSSPGHNTGELFF. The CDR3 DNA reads TGCGCCAGCAGCTCACCGGGACATAACACCGGGGAGCTGTTTTTT.

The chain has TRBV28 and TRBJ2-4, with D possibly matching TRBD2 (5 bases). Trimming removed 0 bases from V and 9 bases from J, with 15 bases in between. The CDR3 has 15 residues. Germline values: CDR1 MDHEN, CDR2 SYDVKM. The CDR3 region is CASSLWVSGEGIQYF. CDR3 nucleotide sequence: TGTGCCAGCAGTTTATGGGTTTCGGGTGAGGGCATTCAGTACTTC.

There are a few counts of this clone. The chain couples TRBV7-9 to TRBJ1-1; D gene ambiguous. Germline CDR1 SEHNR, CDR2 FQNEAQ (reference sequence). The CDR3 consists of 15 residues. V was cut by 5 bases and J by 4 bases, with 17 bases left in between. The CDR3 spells CASSPVSGDGTEAFF. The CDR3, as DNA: TGTGCCAGCAGCCCAGTATCGGGAGACGGCACTGAAGCTTTCTTT.

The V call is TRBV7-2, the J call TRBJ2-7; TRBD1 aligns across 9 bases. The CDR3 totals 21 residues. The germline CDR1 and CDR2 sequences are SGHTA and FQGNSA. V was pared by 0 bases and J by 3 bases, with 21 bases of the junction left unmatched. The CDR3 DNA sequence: TGTGCCAGCAGCTTAGCCCGCTCCCGGGACAGGGAGAGTCTACTCTACTACGAGCAGTACTTC. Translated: CASSLARSRDRESLLYYEQYF. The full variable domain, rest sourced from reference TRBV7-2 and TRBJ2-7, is GAGVSQSPSNKVTEKGKDVELRCDPISGHTALYWYRQSLGQGLEFLIYFQGNSAPDKSGLPSDRFSAERTGGSVSTLTIQRTQQEDSAVYLCASSLARSRDRESLLYYEQYFGPGTRLTVT.

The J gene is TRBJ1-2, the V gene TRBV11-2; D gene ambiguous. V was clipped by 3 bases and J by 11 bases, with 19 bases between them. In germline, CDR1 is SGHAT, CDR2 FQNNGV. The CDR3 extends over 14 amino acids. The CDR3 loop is CASSLSGTPTTYTF. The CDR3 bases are TGTGCCAGCAGCTTGTCTGGAACCCCAACTACATACACCTTC. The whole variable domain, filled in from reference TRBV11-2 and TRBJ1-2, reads EAGVAQSPRYKIIEKRQSVAFWCNPISGHATLYWYQQILGQGPKLLIQFQNNGVVDDSQLPKDRFSAERLKGVDSTLKIQPAKLEDSAVYLCASSLSGTPTTYTFGSGTRLTVV.

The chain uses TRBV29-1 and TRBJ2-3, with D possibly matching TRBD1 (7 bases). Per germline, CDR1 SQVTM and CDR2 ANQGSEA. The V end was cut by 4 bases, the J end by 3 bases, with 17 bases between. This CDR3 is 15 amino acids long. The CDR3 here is CSVGGGTEGTDTQYF. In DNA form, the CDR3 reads TGCAGCGTTGGAGGAGGGACAGAAGGGACAGATACGCAGTATTTT.

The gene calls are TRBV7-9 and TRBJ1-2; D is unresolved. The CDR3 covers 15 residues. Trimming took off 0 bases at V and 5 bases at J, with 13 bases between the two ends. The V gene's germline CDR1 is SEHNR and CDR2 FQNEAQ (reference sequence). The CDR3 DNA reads TGTGCCAGCAGCTTAGCGGAGCTCACTAGATATGGCTACACCTTC. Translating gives CASSLAELTRYGYTF.

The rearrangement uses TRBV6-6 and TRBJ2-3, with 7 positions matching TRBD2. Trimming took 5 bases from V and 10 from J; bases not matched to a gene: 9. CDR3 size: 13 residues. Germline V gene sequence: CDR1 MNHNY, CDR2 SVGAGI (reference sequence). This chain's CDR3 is CASSLTLASAQYF. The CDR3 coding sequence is TGTGCCAGCAGTCTGACACTAGCGAGCGCGCAGTATTTT.